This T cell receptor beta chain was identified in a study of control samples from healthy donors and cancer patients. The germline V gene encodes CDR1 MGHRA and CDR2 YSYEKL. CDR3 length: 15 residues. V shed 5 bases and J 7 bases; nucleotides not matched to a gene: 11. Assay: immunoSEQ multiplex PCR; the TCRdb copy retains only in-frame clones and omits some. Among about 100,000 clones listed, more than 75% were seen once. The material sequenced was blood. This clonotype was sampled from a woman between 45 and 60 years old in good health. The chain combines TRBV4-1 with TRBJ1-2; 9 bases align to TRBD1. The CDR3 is CASSSTRDRDSGYTF. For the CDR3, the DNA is TGCGCCAGCAGCAGTACCCGGGACAGGGATTCTGGCTACACCTTC.